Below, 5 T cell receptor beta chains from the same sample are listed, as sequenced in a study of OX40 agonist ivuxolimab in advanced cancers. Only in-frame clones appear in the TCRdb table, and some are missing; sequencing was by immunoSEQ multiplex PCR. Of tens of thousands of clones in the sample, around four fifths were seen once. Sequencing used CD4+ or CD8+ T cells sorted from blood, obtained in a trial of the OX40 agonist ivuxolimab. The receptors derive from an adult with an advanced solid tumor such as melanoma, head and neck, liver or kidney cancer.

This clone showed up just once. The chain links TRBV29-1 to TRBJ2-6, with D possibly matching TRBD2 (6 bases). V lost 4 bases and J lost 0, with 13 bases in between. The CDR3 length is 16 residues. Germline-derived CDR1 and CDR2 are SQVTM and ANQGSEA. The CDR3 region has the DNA TGCAGCGTTGCTTGGGGACTCAACTCTGGGGCCAACGTCCTGACTTTC. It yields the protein CSVAWGLNSGANVLTF.

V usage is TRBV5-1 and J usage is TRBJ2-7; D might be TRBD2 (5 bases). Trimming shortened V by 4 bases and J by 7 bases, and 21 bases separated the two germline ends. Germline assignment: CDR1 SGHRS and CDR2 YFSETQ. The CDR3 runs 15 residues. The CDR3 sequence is CASSTDFTGGGEQYF. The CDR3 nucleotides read TGCGCCAGCAGCACAGACTTTACGGGTGGCGGGGAGCAGTACTTC. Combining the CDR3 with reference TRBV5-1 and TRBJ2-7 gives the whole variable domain KAGVTQTPRYLIKTRGQQVTLSCSPISGHRSVSWYQQTPGQGLQFLFEYFSETQRNKGNFPGRFSGRQFSNSRSEMNVSTLELGDSALYLCASSTDFTGGGEQYFGPGTRLTVT.

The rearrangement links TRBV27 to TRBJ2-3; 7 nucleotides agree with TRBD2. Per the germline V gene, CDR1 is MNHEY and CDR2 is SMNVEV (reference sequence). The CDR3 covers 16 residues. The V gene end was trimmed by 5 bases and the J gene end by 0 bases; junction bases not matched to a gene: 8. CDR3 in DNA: TGTGCCAGCAGTCGATTTAGCGGGTACAGCACAGATACGCAGTATTTT. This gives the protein CASSRFSGYSTDTQYF.

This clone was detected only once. For the CDR3, the DNA is TGTGCCAGCAGCTTTCCGATAGCGGGGAGGGAGACCCAGTACTTC. Protein: CASSFPIAGRETQYF. The J gene is TRBJ2-5, the V gene TRBV7-2; TRBD2 agrees at 8 bases. Germline V lookup: CDR1 SGHTA, CDR2 FQGNSA. This CDR3 is 15 amino acids long. The V segment lost 3 bases and the J segment 5 bases; nucleotides outside the gene matches: 8.

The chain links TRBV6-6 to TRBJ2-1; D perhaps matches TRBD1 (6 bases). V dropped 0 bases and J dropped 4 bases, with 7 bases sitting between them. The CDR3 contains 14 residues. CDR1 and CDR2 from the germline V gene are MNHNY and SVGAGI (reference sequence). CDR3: CASSYSRGYNEQFF. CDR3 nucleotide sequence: TGTGCCAGCAGTTACTCGAGGGGGTACAATGAGCAGTTCTTC.